Below, 5 T cell receptor beta chains from the same sample are listed, as sequenced in a study of beta chain features in type 1 diabetes. cDNA synthesis used the whole RNA isolate, giving expressed TCRB sequences. Sequencing used immunoSEQ multiplex PCR; TCRdb keeps in-frame clones, though not all of them. This sample has approximately 140,000 clones; 9.5% to 10% occur once, and the top ten carry approximately 0.65%. The sequenced material came from central memory CD4+ T cells from blood. These receptor sequences come from a woman in her thirties or forties in good health.

This chain uses TRBV2 with TRBJ1-5; 9 bases are shared with TRBD1. The germline V gene has CDR1 SNHLY and CDR2 FYNNEI. This CDR3 spans 13 amino acids. The J segment lost 11 bases and the V segment lost 4 bases, leaving 6 bases of the junction unmatched. The DNA of the CDR3 is TGTGCCAGCAGTGGGACAGGGGCCGCAGCCCAGCATTTT. This encodes CASSGTGAAAQHF.

This clone was seen once. V usage is TRBV7-9 and J usage is TRBJ2-5; D might be TRBD1 (5 bases). Germline assignment: CDR1 SEHNR and CDR2 FQNEAQ (reference sequence). Trimming pared 1 base from V and 2 bases from J, leaving 11 bases between. The CDR3 covers 15 residues. The CDR3 loop is CASSLGGRQQETQYF. DNA for the CDR3: TGTGCCAGCAGCTTAGGGGGTAGACAGCAAGAGACCCAGTACTTC. Combining the CDR3 with reference TRBV7-9 and TRBJ2-5 gives the whole variable domain DTGVSQNPRHKITKRGQNVTFRCDPISEHNRLYWYRQTLGQGPEFLTYFQNEAQLEKSRLLSDRFSAERPKGSFSTLEIQRTEQGDSAMYLCASSLGGRQQETQYFGPGTRLLVL.

This clone was found a few times. V is TRBV7-9 and J is TRBJ1-4; 9 nucleotides agree with TRBD1. With V trimmed by 6 bases and J by 8 bases, 13 bases remained unmatched. CDR1 is SEHNR, CDR2 FQNEAQ, per germline (reference sequence). This CDR3 comprises 16 residues. The CDR3: CASSTPGTGWREKLFF. In DNA, the CDR3 is TGTGCCAGCAGTACCCCCGGGACAGGGTGGAGAGAAAAACTGTTTTTT.

This chain links TRBV10-3 with TRBJ2-5, with D maybe TRBD2 (6 bases). The end of the DNA aligns better with TRBJ2-7, so the J call may be wrong. The germline gives CDR1 ENHRY, CDR2 SYGVKD. This CDR3 has 17 residues. The CDR3 bases are TGTGCCATCAGTGATCCTTCGATTGGGGGAGGTCGGGACGAGCAGTACTTC. Its translation: CAISDPSIGGGRDEQYF.

This clone was detected only a few times. This sequence joins TRBV6-5 and TRBJ2-5; 8 bases match TRBD1. V gave up 5 bases and J gave up 2 bases; unmatched junction bases: 4. This CDR3 is 14 amino acids long. Looked up from germline, CDR1 is MNHEY and CDR2 is SVGAGI. The CDR3 sequence: CASSRNRGQETQYF. As DNA, the CDR3 is TGTGCCAGCAGTCGGAACAGGGGGCAAGAGACCCAGTACTTC.